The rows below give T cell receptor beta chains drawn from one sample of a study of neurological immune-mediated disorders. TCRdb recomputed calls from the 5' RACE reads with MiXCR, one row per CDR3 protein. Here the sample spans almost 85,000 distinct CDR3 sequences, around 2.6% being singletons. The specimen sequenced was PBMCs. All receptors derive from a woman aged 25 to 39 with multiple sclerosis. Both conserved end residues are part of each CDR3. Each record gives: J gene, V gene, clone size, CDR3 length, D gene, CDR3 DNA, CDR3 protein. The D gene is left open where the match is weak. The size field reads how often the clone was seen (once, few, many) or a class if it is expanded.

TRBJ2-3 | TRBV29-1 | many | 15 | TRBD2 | TGCAGCTTCCGGGGACTAGCGGGAGCCACAGATACGCAGTATTTT | CSFRGLAGATDTQYF
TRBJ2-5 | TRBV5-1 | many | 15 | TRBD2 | TGCGCCAGCAGCTTGGTTGGTAGCGGGAGTCTACCCCAGTACTTC | CASSLVGSGSLPQYF
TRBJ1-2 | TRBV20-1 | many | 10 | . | TGCAGTGCGGAGGCTGGAGGCTACACCTTC | CSAEAGGYTF
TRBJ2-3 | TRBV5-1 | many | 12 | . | TGCGCCAGCAGCTTCTTAGGCGATACGCAGTATTTT | CASSFLGDTQYF
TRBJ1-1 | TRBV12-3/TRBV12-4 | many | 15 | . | TGTGCCAGCAGTTTAGGCGGGGGGTCGGTCGATGAAGCTTTCTTT | CASSLGGGSVDEAFF
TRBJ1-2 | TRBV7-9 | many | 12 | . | TGTGCCAGCAGCTTCGACAACTATGGCTACACCTTC | CASSFDNYGYTF
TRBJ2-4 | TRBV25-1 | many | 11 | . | TGTGCCAGCAGCTCTCTGGGCATTCAGTACTTC | CASSSLGIQYF
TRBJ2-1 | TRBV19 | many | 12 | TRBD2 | TGTGCCAGTAGTACGCTAGCGGGAGGGAAGTTCTTC | CASSTLAGGKFF
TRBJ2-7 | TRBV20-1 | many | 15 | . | TGCAGTGCGCCCCGGCCAGGTGACGACACCTACGAGCAGTACTTC | CSAPRPGDDTYEQYF
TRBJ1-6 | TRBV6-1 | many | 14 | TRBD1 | TGTGCCAGCAAAACAGGGGAGTATAATTCACCCCTCCACTTT | CASKTGEYNSPLHF
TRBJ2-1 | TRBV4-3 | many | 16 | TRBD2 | TGCGCCAGCAGCCAAGAGGGCCTCCTCCTTAGCGGGAGTAGGTTCTTC | CASSQEGLLLSGSRFF
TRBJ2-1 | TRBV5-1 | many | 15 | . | TGCGCCAGCAGCACGGAGGGGGGACCCTACAATGAGCAGTTCTTC | CASSTEGGPYNEQFF
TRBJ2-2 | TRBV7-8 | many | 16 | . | TGTGCCAGCAGCGCCCCCGGCGGAGGGAACACCGGGGAGCTGTTTTTT | CASSAPGGGNTGELFF
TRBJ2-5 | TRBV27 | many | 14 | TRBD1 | TGTGCCAGCAGACGGAAACAGGGGGCCGAGACCCAGTACTTC | CASRRKQGAETQYF
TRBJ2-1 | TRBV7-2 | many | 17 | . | TGTGCCAGCAGCTTAGCGCCGGCGGGACCTCTATTAAATGAGCAGTTCTTC | CASSLAPAGPLLNEQFF
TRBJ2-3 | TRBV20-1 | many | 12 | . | TGCAGTGCTAGAGCCTGGGCAGATACGCAGTATTTT | CSARAWADTQYF
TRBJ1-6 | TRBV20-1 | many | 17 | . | TGCAGTGCTCCGCTTCCAGGGGCCTCCCTTGAGAATTCACCCCTCCACTTT | CSAPLPGASLENSPLHF
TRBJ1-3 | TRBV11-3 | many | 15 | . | TGTGCCAGCAGCTTAGGAGACCCCGTGGGAGACACCATATATTTT | CASSLGDPVGDTIYF
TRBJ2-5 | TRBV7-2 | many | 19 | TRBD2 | TGTGCCAGCAGCTTCATACTAGCGGGAGGGCCGAGATTTGGAGAGACCCAGTACTTC | CASSFILAGGPRFGETQYF
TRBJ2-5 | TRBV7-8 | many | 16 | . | TGTGCCACCTCAGGGGCCCGTACCACTCGCCGGGAGACCCAGTACTTC | CATSGARTTRRETQYF
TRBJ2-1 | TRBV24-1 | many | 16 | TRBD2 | TGTGCCACCAGTGATTTGAGCGGGAGAGGTTGGCATGAGCAGTTCTTC | CATSDLSGRGWHEQFF
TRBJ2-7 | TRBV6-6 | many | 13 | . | TGTGCCAGCAGTTACTCGGAGGCGGTCGAGCAGTACTTC | CASSYSEAVEQYF
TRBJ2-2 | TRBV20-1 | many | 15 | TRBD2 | TGCAGTGCTAGTAACGGGAGGGCCAACACCGGGGAGCTGTTTTTT | CSASNGRANTGELFF
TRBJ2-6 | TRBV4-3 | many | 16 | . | TGCGCCAGCAGCCAAGATGCGGTCTCTGGGGCCAACGTCCTGACTTTC | CASSQDAVSGANVLTF
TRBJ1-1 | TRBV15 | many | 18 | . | TGTGCCACCAGCAGACCCCCAGGGAGGTTCACCGTGAACACTGAAGCTTTCTTT | CATSRPPGRFTVNTEAFF
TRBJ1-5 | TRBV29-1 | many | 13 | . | TGCAGCGTTATGGGGAGGGGAGGACAGCCCCAGCATTTT | CSVMGRGGQPQHF
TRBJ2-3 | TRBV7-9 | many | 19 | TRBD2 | TGTGCCAGCAGCTCACACAAGCGGGGAGAGCCAAATCACACAGATACGCAGTATTTT | CASSSHKRGEPNHTDTQYF
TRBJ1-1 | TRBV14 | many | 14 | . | TGTGCCAGCAGCCAAATAAACAGGGACACTGAAGCTTTCTTT | CASSQINRDTEAFF
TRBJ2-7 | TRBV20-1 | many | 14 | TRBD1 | TGCAGTGCCCCTCGAGGGGGCTCTACCTACGAGCAGTACTTC | CSAPRGGSTYEQYF
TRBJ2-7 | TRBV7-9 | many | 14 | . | TGTGCCAGCAGCATCAGGACGGCCTCCTACGAGCAGTACTTC | CASSIRTASYEQYF
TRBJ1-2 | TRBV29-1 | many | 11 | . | TGCAGCGTGGGCGACGGCGATGGCTACACCTTC | CSVGDGDGYTF
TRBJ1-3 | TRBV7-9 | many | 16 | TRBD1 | TGTGCCAGCAGCTACAACAGGGGGCTCTCTGGAAACACCATATATTTT | CASSYNRGLSGNTIYF
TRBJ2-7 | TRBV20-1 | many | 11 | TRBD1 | TGCAGTGCTACGACAGGGAACAGCCAGTACTTC | CSATTGNSQYF
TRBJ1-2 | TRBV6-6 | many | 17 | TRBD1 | TGTGCCAGCAGCTCACAAGGGGGCAGGGAAGGACGAGGTGGCTACACCTTC | CASSSQGGREGRGGYTF
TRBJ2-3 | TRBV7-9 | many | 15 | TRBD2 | TGTGCCAGCAGCTTAGCGGGCCGGGGGGGAGATACGCAGTATTTT | CASSLAGRGGDTQYF
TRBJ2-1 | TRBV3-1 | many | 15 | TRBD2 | TGTGCCAGCAGCCAGACTAGCGGGATCTTTAATGAGCAGTTCTTC | CASSQTSGIFNEQFF
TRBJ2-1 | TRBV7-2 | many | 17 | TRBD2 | TGTGCCAGCAGCCTAAAGACTAGCTCCCTGATATACAATGAGCAGTTCTTC | CASSLKTSSLIYNEQFF
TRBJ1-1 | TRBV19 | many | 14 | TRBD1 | TGTGCCAGTAGTATGCGGGACAGGGCGGTGTTGGCTTTCTTT | CASSMRDRAVLAFF
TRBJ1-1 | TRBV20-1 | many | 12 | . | TGCAGTGCTAGGGCGGGGGAAACTGAAGCTTTCTTT | CSARAGETEAFF
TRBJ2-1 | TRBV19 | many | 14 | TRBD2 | TGTGCCAGTAGTGTTAGCGGGAGCCGGGGTGAGCAGTTCTTC | CASSVSGSRGEQFF
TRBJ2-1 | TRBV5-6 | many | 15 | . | TGTGCCAGCAGCCAGGGACACGTCTCCTACAATGAGCAGTTCTTC | CASSQGHVSYNEQFF
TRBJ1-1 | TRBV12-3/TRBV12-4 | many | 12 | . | TGTGCCAGCACCCCGGTTTTGGGCGGAGCTTTCTTT | CASTPVLGGAFF